This is a list of T cell receptor beta chains from one sample in a study of blood T cell repertoires in COVID-19. Sequencing used immunoSEQ multiplex PCR; TCRdb keeps in-frame clones, though not all of them. Of 150,000 or so clones in the sample, around 84% were seen once. The specimen sequenced was PBMCs or T cells enriched from blood (not recorded which). These TCRs come from a woman aged 50 to 60 who had recovered from COVID-19. CDR3s leave out the opening cysteine and the closing phenylalanine or tryptophan. Not every row has a clone size; where given, it reads once, few, many or a size class.

J: TRBJ2-5; size: NA; V: TRBV5-8; CDR3: ASSYYRATDSGETQY
J: TRBJ2-1; size: NA; V: TRBV19; CDR3: ASSISASGSYNEQF
J: TRBJ1-2; size: once; V: TRBV9; CDR3: ASSVGQIPNYGYT
J: TRBJ2-7; size: NA; V: TRBV18; CDR3: ASSSRQATYEQY
J: TRBJ1-2; size: once; V: TRBV2; CDR3: ASSEIRQGIYGYT
J: TRBJ1-1; size: once; V: TRBV11-3; CDR3: ASSLFASSMNTEAF
J: TRBJ2-1; size: NA; V: TRBV19; CDR3: ASTPGAGDENEQF
J: TRBJ1-4; size: NA; V: TRBV7-2; CDR3: ASSSDRGGEKLF
J: TRBJ1-1; size: NA; V: TRBV7-9; CDR3: ASSGPGQGLNTEAF
J: TRBJ2-6; size: NA; V: TRBV12-3/TRBV12-4; CDR3: ASGTGSSRVLT
J: TRBJ1-2; size: few; V: TRBV10-3; CDR3: AISGGPTNGYT
J: TRBJ2-7; size: NA; V: TRBV7-2; CDR3: ASSLGTGEGEQY
J: TRBJ2-3; size: NA; V: TRBV9; CDR3: ASSGGGVGSGDTQY
J: TRBJ1-2; size: NA; V: TRBV21-1; CDR3: ASSLGLKTGGSYGYT
J: TRBJ1-1; size: NA; V: TRBV18; CDR3: ASSPTTEEAAF
J: TRBJ2-7; size: NA; V: TRBV29-1; CDR3: SVEGGTGGAYEQY
J: TRBJ1-5; size: NA; V: TRBV20-1; CDR3: SASYGWGGMSQPQH
J: TRBJ1-2; size: NA; V: TRBV5-4; CDR3: ASSLGETNYGYT
J: TRBJ1-3; size: NA; V: TRBV5-8; CDR3: ASSLGQGESRNTIY
J: TRBJ1-5; size: NA; V: TRBV12-3/TRBV12-4; CDR3: ASSKQGGQPQH
J: TRBJ1-6; size: NA; V: TRBV7-9; CDR3: ASSSTGPNNSPLH
J: TRBJ1-5; size: NA; V: TRBV18; CDR3: ASSPPGGEGQPQH
J: TRBJ2-4; size: once; V: TRBV5-6; CDR3: ASSRWRDRKNIQY
J: TRBJ2-1; size: NA; V: TRBV7-6; CDR3: ASSLRTSEQF
J: TRBJ1-5; size: NA; V: TRBV7-3; CDR3: ASSFPRASDQPQH
J: TRBJ2-1; size: NA; V: TRBV27; CDR3: ASSPRLAGTYYNEQF